This TCR beta chain was captured by sequencing in a study of blood T cells in healthy people across ages. Study observations and caveats: Since the PBMCs were unsorted, naive and antigen-experienced cells could not be conclusively compared.

Trimming took 4 bases from V and 3 from J, leaving 11 bases between them. Germline lookup yields CDR1 SGHRS and CDR2 YFSETQ. The CDR3 spans 13 residues. Notes on this clonotype: The antigen is not known.

PBMCs were isolated at a quantity of at least 7 million per sample. Alongside a J-beta primer mix, a sample-barcoded 5' primer served in a second PCR lasting roughly 7 to 11 cycles. TCRdb fed the 5' RACE reads into MiXCR, producing one record per CDR3 protein. This sample has around 1,800,000 distinct CDR3 sequences, with about two fifths found just once. Sequencing was done on a sample of blood. This receptor was identified in a human donor in good health. This rearrangement joins TRBV5-1 to TRBJ2-7; D is possibly TRBD2 (5 bases). CDR3 residues: CASSKELGYEQYF. CDR3 coding DNA: TGCGCCAGCAGCAAGGAACTAGGCTACGAGCAGTACTTC.